A selection of T cell receptor beta chains follows, all from one sample in a study of blood T cells in healthy people across ages. TCRdb re-called the 5' RACE reads through MiXCR, storing one row per CDR3 protein. Counted here are about 900,000 distinct CDR3 sequences, roughly 50% occurring once; the ten biggest clones make up around an eighth. Input material: blood. The receptors shown here come from a man aged 30-40 years in good health. The CDR3 runs from the conserved cysteine through the conserved F or W. Each record gives: CDR3 DNA, CDR3 protein, J gene, clone size, D gene, V gene. The D gene is left open where the match is weak. Size is omitted from some rows. Given values are once, few, many or a class for expanded clones.

DNA: TGTGCCAGCACCGCGGAAGGCAGCTATGGCTACACCTTC
CDR3: CASTAEGSYGYTF
J: TRBJ1-2
size: once
D: .
V: TRBV6-6

DNA: TGTGCCAGTGCTGCGACAGGGGCAACCTACGAGCAGTACTTC
CDR3: CASAATGATYEQYF
J: TRBJ2-7
size: .
D: TRBD1
V: TRBV19

DNA: TGTGCCAGCAGCGTAGCGGAAGATACGCAGTATTTT
CDR3: CASSVAEDTQYF
J: TRBJ2-3
size: many
D: .
V: TRBV9

DNA: TGCGCCAGCAGCCACGGACAGGGAGTTAATGAAAAACTGTTTTTT
CDR3: CASSHGQGVNEKLFF
J: TRBJ1-4
size: .
D: TRBD1
V: TRBV5-1

DNA: TGTGCCAGCTCACCACGCGGCGGAGATACAGATACGCAGTATTTT
CDR3: CASSPRGGDTDTQYF
J: TRBJ2-3
size: .
D: .
V: TRBV18

DNA: TGTGCCACCAGTGATCGACTCCACCAGGGGGGCTACACCTTC
CDR3: CATSDRLHQGGYTF
J: TRBJ1-2
size: .
D: .
V: TRBV24-1

DNA: TGCAGCGTTGGAGGAAGGGGAAATGAAAAACTGTTTTTT
CDR3: CSVGGRGNEKLFF
J: TRBJ1-4
size: once
D: .
V: TRBV29-1

DNA: TGTGCCAGCAGTTCCGGCCCGGGAAAGGCCAAAAACATTCAGTACTTC
CDR3: CASSSGPGKAKNIQYF
J: TRBJ2-4
size: .
D: .
V: TRBV7-2

DNA: TGTGCCAGCAGTCCCCAGGGACGAGTCGCCGATACGCAGTATTTT
CDR3: CASSPQGRVADTQYF
J: TRBJ2-3
size: few
D: .
V: TRBV28

DNA: TGCGCCAGCAGCCAAGACGACGGAAGGGAAGCTTTCTTT
CDR3: CASSQDDGREAFF
J: TRBJ1-1
size: .
D: .
V: TRBV4-1

DNA: TGTGCCAGCAGCCTCCGGGGGGGTACGACTAGCAATGAGCAGTTCTTC
CDR3: CASSLRGGTTSNEQFF
J: TRBJ2-1
size: .
D: TRBD2
V: TRBV14

DNA: TGTGCCAGCCGGCCTGCCGGAAACTATGGCTACACCTTC
CDR3: CASRPAGNYGYTF
J: TRBJ1-2
size: .
D: .
V: TRBV28

DNA: TGTGCCAGCAGCTGGGGACAGGGAACCCAGGGGCTTTACGAGCAGTACTTC
CDR3: CASSWGQGTQGLYEQYF
J: TRBJ2-7
size: .
D: TRBD1
V: TRBV6-1

DNA: TGTGCCAGCAGCTTAGGGGGACAGAGAGCCAAAAACATTCAGTACTTC
CDR3: CASSLGGQRAKNIQYF
J: TRBJ2-4
size: .
D: TRBD1
V: TRBV7-9

DNA: TGCAGCGTGGGGTCTGCAGATACGCAGTATTTT
CDR3: CSVGSADTQYF
J: TRBJ2-3
size: few
D: .
V: TRBV29-1

DNA: TGCAGTGCTACCTGGGTTGGGGACACAAACTACGAGCAGTACTTC
CDR3: CSATWVGDTNYEQYF
J: TRBJ2-7
size: .
D: .
V: TRBV20-1

DNA: TGTGCCAGCAGCGAGCGGACAGGGAGGGGAGGCACTGAAGCTTTCTTT
CDR3: CASSERTGRGGTEAFF
J: TRBJ1-1
size: .
D: TRBD1
V: TRBV7-8

DNA: TGTGCCAGCAGCTCCTCATGGCGGGGCTACGAGCAGTACTTC
CDR3: CASSSSWRGYEQYF
J: TRBJ2-7
size: .
D: .
V: TRBV25-1

DNA: TGTGCCAGCTCCGGCAGGGTAACACCTAATGAAAAACTGTTTTTT
CDR3: CASSGRVTPNEKLFF
J: TRBJ1-4
size: .
D: .
V: TRBV18

DNA: TGCAGCGTTGAGGGACAGGAGGATCAGCCCCAGCATTTT
CDR3: CSVEGQEDQPQHF
J: TRBJ1-5
size: .
D: TRBD1
V: TRBV29-1

DNA: TGTGCCAGCAGTTTGGGGCAGTCCCAGGTATATGGCTACACCTTC
CDR3: CASSLGQSQVYGYTF
J: TRBJ1-2
size: few
D: .
V: TRBV12-3/TRBV12-4

DNA: TGTGCCAGCAGCTTTCGTAACGTGGGGGGGAATAGCTCCTACAATGAGCAGTTCTTC
CDR3: CASSFRNVGGNSSYNEQFF
J: TRBJ2-1
size: .
D: TRBD2
V: TRBV11-3

DNA: TGTGCCAGCAGTTACGACAGGCTGAGACTGAACCTGGGGGAGCAGTACTTC
CDR3: CASSYDRLRLNLGEQYF
J: TRBJ2-4
size: .
D: .
V: TRBV6-2/TRBV6-3

DNA: TGTGCCAGCAGTTACGCTTCACGGACCCAGTACTTC
CDR3: CASSYASRTQYF
J: TRBJ2-5
size: .
D: .
V: TRBV6-2/TRBV6-3

DNA: TGTGCCAGCAGTAAGACTAGCGGGGTTCCCAATGAGCAGTTCTTC
CDR3: CASSKTSGVPNEQFF
J: TRBJ2-1
size: .
D: TRBD2
V: TRBV28

DNA: TGTGCCAGCAGTTTTTTGACCGGGACAGGGGCCAACAATGAGCAGTTCTTC
CDR3: CASSFLTGTGANNEQFF
J: TRBJ2-1
size: few
D: TRBD1
V: TRBV11-1

DNA: TGCGCCAGCAGCTTGGTCCCCACAGGGGGCGCGGTGGATACGCAGTATTTT
CDR3: CASSLVPTGGAVDTQYF
J: TRBJ2-3
size: .
D: TRBD1
V: TRBV5-1

DNA: TGCAGTGCTACAGGGGATAATTCACCCCTCCACTTT
CDR3: CSATGDNSPLHF
J: TRBJ1-6
size: .
D: .
V: TRBV20-1

DNA: TGCGCCAGCAGTCCAAGCGAGGTTTTACACGAGCAGTACTTC
CDR3: CASSPSEVLHEQYF
J: TRBJ2-7
size: once
D: .
V: TRBV4-1

DNA: TGCAGTGCTTTTGGGGATAGGGGTTACAATGAGCAGTTCTTC
CDR3: CSAFGDRGYNEQFF
J: TRBJ2-1
size: .
D: .
V: TRBV20-1

DNA: TGTGCCAGCAGTACCTACAGGGGGGGCTCCTACGAGCAGTACTTC
CDR3: CASSTYRGGSYEQYF
J: TRBJ2-7
size: .
D: .
V: TRBV28

DNA: TGCAGTGCCCCGGGGGCCTCAAACACAGATACGCAGTATTTT
CDR3: CSAPGASNTDTQYF
J: TRBJ2-3
size: many
D: .
V: TRBV20-1

DNA: TGTGCCAGCAGCCTACAGGGTGGGGCCTACGAGCAGTACTTC
CDR3: CASSLQGGAYEQYF
J: TRBJ2-7
size: few
D: .
V: TRBV3-1

DNA: TGCAGTGCAAGGGCCCTAACCTACGAGCAGTACTTC
CDR3: CSARALTYEQYF
J: TRBJ2-7
size: many
D: .
V: TRBV20-1

DNA: TGTGCCAGCCAACTGGGGCAAGAGACCCAGTACTTC
CDR3: CASQLGQETQYF
J: TRBJ2-5
size: .
D: .
V: TRBV6-1

DNA: TGTGCCAGCAGCGGGGGACAGGGGCACACAGATACGCAGTATTTT
CDR3: CASSGGQGHTDTQYF
J: TRBJ2-3
size: .
D: TRBD1
V: TRBV9

DNA: TGTGCCAGCAGGGATCTCGGAAGCACAGATACGCAGTATTTT
CDR3: CASRDLGSTDTQYF
J: TRBJ2-3
size: few
D: .
V: TRBV7-2

DNA: TGCAGTGCTAGTCTGAACTTAACGTACAATGAGCAGTTCTTC
CDR3: CSASLNLTYNEQFF
J: TRBJ2-1
size: .
D: .
V: TRBV20-1

DNA: TGTGCCAGCAGCCAGGACAACTCCCCTTCTAACTATGGCTACACCTTC
CDR3: CASSQDNSPSNYGYTF
J: TRBJ1-2
size: .
D: .
V: TRBV4-2

DNA: TGTGCCATCAGTGAACCAAAGGGACCGGTCGGAGGGGAGCAGTACTTC
CDR3: CAISEPKGPVGGEQYF
J: TRBJ2-7
size: .
D: .
V: TRBV10-3

DNA: TGTGCCAGCAGTTCAATACAGGGAGGCGGCTACACCTTC
CDR3: CASSSIQGGGYTF
J: TRBJ1-2
size: .
D: .
V: TRBV12-3/TRBV12-4

DNA: TGCAGCGTTGAAGATCTTGGCGGAGGCTACAATGAGCAGTTCTTC
CDR3: CSVEDLGGGYNEQFF
J: TRBJ2-1
size: .
D: .
V: TRBV29-1

DNA: TGCAGTGCTAGATTACAGGGGGCTCACGAGCAGTACTTC
CDR3: CSARLQGAHEQYF
J: TRBJ2-7
size: few
D: TRBD1
V: TRBV20-1

DNA: TGCGCCAGCAGCTTGGGAGGGACAGGGCACACAGATACGCAGTATTTT
CDR3: CASSLGGTGHTDTQYF
J: TRBJ2-3
size: few
D: TRBD1
V: TRBV5-1

DNA: TGTGCCATCAACACAGCCGTCGGCACAGATATGCAGTATTTT
CDR3: CAINTAVGTDMQYF
J: TRBJ2-3
size: .
D: .
V: TRBV10-3

DNA: TGTGCCAGCAGTATGAGGGGGGGGGCCACCCTCTCCTACAATGAGCAGTTCTTC
CDR3: CASSMRGGATLSYNEQFF
J: TRBJ2-1
size: .
D: .
V: TRBV6-2/TRBV6-3

DNA: TGTGCCAGTAGTATTGGGACAGACACTTCCTACGAGCAGTACTTC
CDR3: CASSIGTDTSYEQYF
J: TRBJ2-7
size: .
D: TRBD1
V: TRBV19

DNA: TGTGCCAGCAGAGGGACGAGAAGCGGGGGGGCATCTGAGACCCAGTACTTC
CDR3: CASRGTRSGGASETQYF
J: TRBJ2-5
size: .
D: TRBD2
V: TRBV6-2/TRBV6-3

DNA: TGTGCCAGCAGTGAAACCGGCCCAAATTCCTACGAGCAGTACTTC
CDR3: CASSETGPNSYEQYF
J: TRBJ2-7
size: few
D: .
V: TRBV25-1

DNA: TGTGCCAGCAGTGTAGGGACAGGGGCTAACTATGGCTACACCTTC
CDR3: CASSVGTGANYGYTF
J: TRBJ1-2
size: .
D: TRBD1
V: TRBV6-1

DNA: TGTGCCAGCAGCGCGTCACAGGGGGATACGCAGTATTTT
CDR3: CASSASQGDTQYF
J: TRBJ2-3
size: few
D: TRBD1
V: TRBV7-2

DNA: TGTGCCAGCACAGACTATAATTCACCCCTCCACTTT
CDR3: CASTDYNSPLHF
J: TRBJ1-6
size: .
D: .
V: TRBV12-3/TRBV12-4

DNA: TGCAGCGTTGAGCTGGGGAACTCTGGCTACACCTTC
CDR3: CSVELGNSGYTF
J: TRBJ1-2
size: few
D: .
V: TRBV29-1

DNA: TGTGCCAGCAGCGCCACAGGGCTCACTGAAGCTTTCTTT
CDR3: CASSATGLTEAFF
J: TRBJ1-1
size: .
D: .
V: TRBV12-3/TRBV12-4

DNA: TGTGCCAGCAGTTTATCGGGGACTAGCAGGCCGGAGGAGACCCAGTACTTC
CDR3: CASSLSGTSRPEETQYF
J: TRBJ2-5
size: once
D: TRBD2
V: TRBV12-3/TRBV12-4

DNA: TGCAGCACGGGACAGGGGGCGTCCGGGGAGCTGTTTTTT
CDR3: CSTGQGASGELFF
J: TRBJ2-2
size: .
D: TRBD1
V: TRBV29-1

DNA: TGTGCCAGCAGCCAAGGGCCCAGCGGGGGATTGATATCCACAGATACGCAGTATTTT
CDR3: CASSQGPSGGLISTDTQYF
J: TRBJ2-3
size: few
D: TRBD2
V: TRBV4-2